This T cell receptor beta chain was identified during a study of cytomegalovirus exposure and HLA in healthy donors (dated by TCRdb to 2015 to 2018). In terms of the full investigation: In an earlier analysis of some 610 of the donors, 276 Gb of sequence data and 120 million or so unique TCR beta sequences from 150 million to 200 million T cells were reported. Both class I and class II loci were covered by HLA typing, at four-digit resolution. The study combined high-throughput TCR immunosequencing, statistical association of individual TCRs with disease status, and machine learning to predict cytomegalovirus infection status. Genome-wide SNP genotypes for about 55% of the roughly 670 donors were used in a later genetic analysis, which treated that subset as a discovery cohort. The number of donors typed differed by locus, with about 629-640 for A, B, C, DRB1 and DQB1, around 520 for DQA1, about 610 for DPA1, and some 440 for DPB1. Several DR-DQ haplotypes were treated as single units for association and clustering because of strong linkage in the cohort. The study aimed to test whether cataloging public T cell receptors could reveal signatures of past pathogen exposure. All discovery cohort repertoires had been generated on a single sequencing platform. A later analysis re-analyzed previously published TCR beta repertoires from roughly 690 donors and added high-resolution HLA genotyping to study TCR occurrence patterns. Alongside the repertoire data, information on donor age, sex, ethnicity and CMV serostatus was compiled. Along with the approximately 650-subject first cohort, a separate validation cohort of over 90 different subjects was used. Of the approximately 400 genotyped donors, 81% fell in the genetic ancestry cluster associated with self-reported Caucasian donors. Rather than using new phenotypic data, the later analysis identified candidate immune exposures from TCR beta sequences and from how often those sequences occurred across donors. Among about 400 genotyped donors of the cohort, an average of roughly 230,000 unique TCR beta nucleotide sequences was sequenced per donor, of which about 19% were non-productive. Roughly 300 gigabases of sequencing data and 70 million to 100 million unique TCR sequences made up an early release that covered 640 HLA-typed donors. To decide whether each TCR beta V gene segment behaved as functional or pseudogenic, an earlier analysis of some 600 of the donors relied on high-throughput TCR beta sequencing. The study used immunosequencing to profile the T cell repertoires of under 700 subjects and linked those repertoires to cytomegalovirus serostatus.

Here is what the overall study found, with its caveats: The presence/absence analyses assumed that sequencing depth was roughly uniform across donors, and that assumption may not be true. The earlier analysis of some 540 of the donors excluded roughly 16 rarely observed V segments, including chromosome 9 orphons, because counts were too low. A later genetic analysis associated a missense DCLRE1C variant with V-gene and J-gene trimming of TCR beta chains, and an independent cohort replicated the association. Three of the identified cytomegalovirus-associated TCR beta chains were confirmed in vitro to be specific for cytomegalovirus antigens. Cytomegalovirus status was reported to be diagnosed by the classifier with high specificity and sensitivity in both the original and validation cohorts. In a later analysis, several top co-occurrence clusters were reported to appear linked to parvovirus B19, influenza, CMV and Epstein-Barr virus. The sequencing pipeline was judged likely to have produced a cluster of highly shared sequence variants as a technical artifact. This cohort had only TCR beta chains sequenced, and the lack of alpha or paired-chain data limited which features could be detected. Some IMGT-functional V segments, including TRBV6-2 and TRBV6-3, could not be told apart with the 87-base-pair reads, so those segments were excluded. It was suggested by the authors that the approach could potentially be generalized to other disease states and immunological phenotypes. A further reported finding was that TCR beta sequences accurately predicted the HLA-A and HLA-B alleles for most subjects in the first cohort. An earlier analysis of around 500 of the donors showed that most TCR beta V segments appeared in productive rearrangements either about 90% or about 30% of the time, which broadly matched IMGT annotations. Because HLA typing was missing for some donors at each locus, association tests included only the typed subset. Immune exposure information for the cohort was limited to CMV serostatus. Specific HLA alleles were associated with roughly 16,000 TCR beta sequences at a false discovery rate of 0.05 in a later analysis. According to a later genetic analysis, donors in an Asian-associated ancestry cluster had fewer N-insertions in productive TCRs than the approximately 700-donor mean. In the study, some 160 TCR beta chains were listed as associated with cytomegalovirus. A later analysis found that most CMV-associated TCR beta chains appeared HLA-restricted, with HLA associations seemingly driven largely by CMV exposure. Assigning TCR associations to individual alleles was difficult when HLA alleles, especially DR and DQ, strongly co-occurred. Most TCR sequences were observed very rarely across donors, whereas some public TCRs were present in many individuals. Linkage disequilibrium might explain the correlated functional status among segregating V segments, but an unknown experimental factor could not be ruled out. In a later analysis, HLA-associated TCR beta chains were found to be more clonally expanded and to have lower generation probabilities than equally common non-associated chains. In a later analysis, TCR association rates were found to vary across HLA loci, with the most associated TCRs seen for DRB1 alleles and the fewest for HLA-C alleles.

The library was prepared using the immunoSEQ multiplex PCR assay. For the multiplex PCR, a mixture combining 60 forward primers for TCR Vbeta segments and 13 reverse primers for TCR Jbeta segments was used. The CDR3 region of rearranged TCR beta genes was amplified from genomic DNA with a multiplex PCR assay. The amplified TCR beta libraries were sequenced on the Illumina HiSeq System as 87-base-pair reads. Processing in the source paper ran as follows. In a later analysis, some 80 million unique TCR beta chains were counted across the 500 to 850 repertoires, and roughly 11 million of these chains were shared by at least two donors. To remove PCR and sequencing errors, raw reads were error-corrected and collapsed into unique sequences using a nearest-neighbor algorithm that merged closely related sequences. V, D and J gene segments were assigned by aligning CDR3 sequences to IMGT reference sequences. Each retained sequence needed at least a six-nucleotide match to both a V gene segment and a J gene segment. Rearrangements were called productive when the CDR3 lacked stop codons and stayed in frame with V and J; all others were non-productive. CDR3 was defined according to IMGT convention as the region running from the second conserved V-encoded cysteine to the conserved J-encoded phenylalanine. Sequences without an unambiguous match to a single V gene segment were excluded from the earlier analysis of 587 of the donors. In an earlier analysis of several hundred of the donors, V segments were called functional above 56.7% productive rearrangements and were called segregating when the between-donor standard deviation exceeded 5%. A statistical classification framework was built to diagnose cytomegalovirus status from the catalog of TCR beta chain sequences. In a later analysis, V and J genes were assigned by comparing TCR nucleotide sequences against IMGT/GENE-DB human TR gene sequences. Using the TCRdist pipeline, a later analysis assigned CDR3 sequences along with most-parsimonious VDJ recombination scenarios. In a later analysis, every TCR beta chain was defined by the combination of its CDR3 amino acid sequence and its V-gene family, and reads without a unique V-gene family were dropped. A later analysis removed 450 to 600 highly shared, low-generation-probability nucleotide sequences to deal with suspected cross-contamination and a sequencing artifact. For each public chain, a later analysis derived a clonal expansion index from normalized ranks of inferred template counts within each repertoire. A later analysis computed generation probabilities with a VDJ recombination model fitted to out-of-frame rearrangements, and checked the results against IGoR. A later analysis scored TCR-TCR, TCR-HLA and TCR-CMV co-occurrence with hypergeometric tests, applying a repertoire-size bias correction to TCR pairs. To estimate false discovery rates, a later analysis permuted the HLA or CMV assignments 20 times. A later analysis grouped co-occurring TCRs with DBSCAN, adding TCRdist sequence similarity when clustering within HLA-allele-positive subsets. Co-occurrence clustering excluded repertoires with fewer than 30,000 or more than 120,000 public chains, plus five with anomalous nucleotide sharing. TCRdb limited this immuneACCESS table to in-frame rearrangements with V and J called. A share of clones is missing; checked studies link under half to unresolved V genes, and the rest is unexplained. Clonal size and the V and J genes are those of that table, whereas D and trimming came from the DNA. The sample table records fewer than 150,000 clones. The top ten hold roughly 2.7% of the sample.

The cohort comprised around 690 healthy bone marrow donors. At the time of sampling, all cohort members were nominally healthy, though unrecorded immune exposures were likely present. The donor tested CMV seronegative and was one of the 352 seronegative cohort members. A peripheral blood sample was provided by each donor, and peripheral blood mononuclear cells were used for TCR beta sequencing. The Qiagen DNeasy Blood Extraction Kit was used to extract genomic DNA from the blood cell samples. Worth noting for this clone: The clone's antigen remains unknown.

The CDR3 runs 15 amino acids, cysteine and phenylalanine included. Only the CDR3 portion is preserved as DNA: 45 bases, with reading frame beginning at the first base. The germline V gene (reference sequence) provides CDR1 LNHDA and CDR2 SQIVND. V and J are truncated by 3 bases and 4 bases respectively, leaving an intervening sequence of 15 bases. The receptor comes from a man in his forties in good health and CMV-seronegative. Sequenced material: PBMCs. The chain is assembled from TRBV19 and TRBJ1-1; TRBD1 might be the D gene, on 6 matching bases. The DNA is as follows: TGTGCCAGTAGTATTGGGGGGGGCTTGGGCACTGAAGCTTTCTTT. This is translated as CASSIGGGLGTEAFF.